This T cell receptor beta chain was observed in a study of cytomegalovirus exposure and HLA in healthy donors. The PCR used 60 Vbeta and 13 Jbeta primers. This table comes from immunoSEQ multiplex PCR, and its TCRdb copy is limited to in-frame clones, with some not included. The table lists about 110,000 clones, 69% of them singletons, with about 5.7% in the top ten. Trimming pared 6 bases from V and 0 bases from J, leaving 13 bases between. This CDR3 has 15 residues. Germline assignment: CDR1 SNHLY and CDR2 FYNNEI. The origin of this receptor is a woman aged 70-85 years in good health and CMV-seropositive. Sequenced sample: PBMCs. The rearrangement joins TRBV2 to TRBJ2-3; possibly TRBD1 for D (6 bases). The CDR3 protein is CASSPPGASTDTQYF. In DNA, the CDR3 is TGTGCCAGCAGCCCACCAGGGGCTAGCACAGATACGCAGTATTTT.